These T cell receptor beta chains were read from a single sample in a study of response to subunit inactivated influenza vaccine. TCRdb re-called the RT-PCR reads through MiXCR, storing one row per CDR3 protein. This sample yields 500,000 to 600,000 distinct CDR3 sequences, of which roughly 10% are seen a single time; about 11% belongs to the top ten. A further study also used this sample, focusing on T cells expressing NK-cell markers.

The specimen was PBMCs from blood, collected on the day of vaccination. All receptors come from a man aged 45-65 years who received an inactivated influenza vaccine. Each CDR3 is given with its conserved first and last residue. D genes are given only for firm matches. Clone size, where shown, is once, few, many, or a class for clones that have expanded.

CDR3 length: 12
J gene: TRBJ2-7
D gene: .
V gene: TRBV3-1
clone size: few
CDR3 protein: CASSQRGKEQYF
CDR3 DNA: TGTGCCAGCAGCCAACGGGGAAAGGAGCAGTACTTC

CDR3 length: 15
J gene: TRBJ1-1
D gene: .
V gene: TRBV7-2
clone size: many
CDR3 protein: CASSLGRQGYTEAFF
CDR3 DNA: TGTGCCAGCAGCTTAGGGCGTCAGGGGTACACTGAAGCTTTCTTT

CDR3 length: 12
J gene: TRBJ2-7
D gene: .
V gene: TRBV10-3
clone size: few
CDR3 protein: CAISETEYEQYF
CDR3 DNA: TGTGCCATCAGTGAGACAGAATACGAGCAGTACTTC

CDR3 length: 16
J gene: TRBJ2-3
D gene: .
V gene: TRBV23-1
clone size: .
CDR3 protein: CASSQEDSSPTDTQYF
CDR3 DNA: TGCGCCAGCAGTCAAGAGGACAGTTCACCCACAGATACGCAGTATTTT

CDR3 length: 13
J gene: TRBJ2-7
D gene: .
V gene: TRBV12-3/TRBV12-4
clone size: .
CDR3 protein: CASSLLISRKQYF
CDR3 DNA: TGTGCCAGCAGTTTACTGATAAGTCGGAAGCAGTACTTC

CDR3 length: 14
J gene: TRBJ1-4
D gene: TRBD1
V gene: TRBV5-1
clone size: few
CDR3 protein: CASSLGQGKEKLFF
CDR3 DNA: TGCGCCAGCAGCCTGGGACAGGGGAAAGAAAAACTGTTTTTT

CDR3 length: 15
J gene: TRBJ2-2
D gene: TRBD2
V gene: TRBV4-3
clone size: many
CDR3 protein: CASSQGLAGGGELFF
CDR3 DNA: TGCGCCAGCAGCCAAGGACTAGCGGGAGGAGGGGAGCTGTTTTTT

CDR3 length: 13
J gene: TRBJ1-1
D gene: TRBD1
V gene: TRBV5-1
clone size: many
CDR3 protein: CASSTTGGTEAFF
CDR3 DNA: TGCGCCAGCAGCACGACAGGGGGCACTGAAGCTTTCTTT

CDR3 length: 13
J gene: TRBJ2-5
D gene: TRBD2
V gene: TRBV12-3/TRBV12-4
clone size: many
CDR3 protein: CASRMTSAETQYF
CDR3 DNA: TGTGCCAGCAGAATGACTAGCGCGGAGACCCAGTACTTC

CDR3 length: 17
J gene: TRBJ2-1
D gene: .
V gene: TRBV5-1
clone size: many
CDR3 protein: CASSLRSRASVYNEQFF
CDR3 DNA: TGCGCCAGCAGCTTGAGGTCTCGGGCTAGCGTTTACAATGAGCAGTTCTTC

CDR3 length: 18
J gene: TRBJ2-6
D gene: TRBD2
V gene: TRBV3-1
clone size: few
CDR3 protein: CASAPGEGFFSGANVLTF
CDR3 DNA: TGTGCCAGCGCACCGGGGGAGGGGTTCTTCTCTGGGGCCAACGTCCTGACTTTC

CDR3 length: 14
J gene: TRBJ2-5
D gene: TRBD1
V gene: TRBV5-1
clone size: .
CDR3 protein: CASSLDRGVETQYF
CDR3 DNA: TGCGCCAGCAGCTTGGACAGGGGTGTGGAGACCCAGTACTTC

CDR3 length: 17
J gene: TRBJ2-3
D gene: .
V gene: TRBV6-2/TRBV6-3
clone size: .
CDR3 protein: CASSYSFVRDNTDTQYF
CDR3 DNA: TGTGCCAGCAGTTACTCGTTCGTCCGAGACAACACAGATACGCAGTATTTT

CDR3 length: 15
J gene: TRBJ1-1
D gene: .
V gene: TRBV7-9
clone size: .
CDR3 protein: CASSLYGGVSTEAFF
CDR3 DNA: TGTGCCAGCAGCTTATATGGGGGAGTGAGCACTGAAGCTTTCTTT

CDR3 length: 14
J gene: TRBJ1-1
D gene: .
V gene: TRBV5-1
clone size: .
CDR3 protein: CASSLVTGYTEAFF
CDR3 DNA: TGCGCCAGCAGCTTGGTCACGGGTTACACTGAAGCTTTCTTT

CDR3 length: 17
J gene: TRBJ1-1
D gene: TRBD1
V gene: TRBV5-1
clone size: many
CDR3 protein: CASSSLQTGSGGTEAFF
CDR3 DNA: TGCGCCAGCAGCTCCCTGCAGACAGGGTCGGGTGGCACTGAAGCTTTCTTT

CDR3 length: 13
J gene: TRBJ2-1
D gene: TRBD1
V gene: TRBV10-3
clone size: .
CDR3 protein: CAISAGQGDEQFF
CDR3 DNA: TGTGCCATCAGTGCCGGACAGGGCGATGAGCAGTTCTTC

CDR3 length: 15
J gene: TRBJ1-5
D gene: TRBD1
V gene: TRBV5-6
clone size: few
CDR3 protein: CASSLGGTGYQPQHF
CDR3 DNA: TGTGCCAGCAGCTTGGGCGGGACAGGGTATCAGCCCCAGCATTTT

CDR3 length: 15
J gene: TRBJ2-7
D gene: TRBD2
V gene: TRBV7-9
clone size: few
CDR3 protein: CASSHREGKSYEQYF
CDR3 DNA: TGTGCCAGCAGCCACCGGGAGGGGAAATCCTACGAGCAGTACTTC

CDR3 length: 15
J gene: TRBJ2-7
D gene: TRBD2
V gene: TRBV7-2
clone size: .
CDR3 protein: CASSLVVTSGGYQYF
CDR3 DNA: TGTGCCAGCAGCTTAGTGGTGACTAGCGGGGGTTATCAGTACTTC

CDR3 length: 19
J gene: TRBJ2-1
D gene: .
V gene: TRBV4-2
clone size: few
CDR3 protein: CASSQDSSDYLRSNNEQFF
CDR3 DNA: TGTGCCAGCAGCCAAGATAGTTCGGACTACCTCCGGAGTAACAATGAGCAGTTCTTC

CDR3 length: 16
J gene: TRBJ2-1
D gene: TRBD1
V gene: TRBV11-2
clone size: .
CDR3 protein: CASRWGRGGLYNEQFF
CDR3 DNA: TGTGCCAGCAGGTGGGGGCGAGGGGGCCTCTACAATGAGCAGTTCTTC

CDR3 length: 12
J gene: TRBJ2-1
D gene: .
V gene: TRBV20-1
clone size: .
CDR3 protein: CSATRTGNEQFF
CDR3 DNA: TGCAGTGCCACTAGGACCGGGAATGAGCAGTTCTTC

CDR3 length: 17
J gene: TRBJ2-2
D gene: TRBD1
V gene: TRBV5-1
clone size: .
CDR3 protein: CASRLPGQGASTGELFF
CDR3 DNA: TGCGCCAGCAGACTACCGGGACAGGGGGCGAGCACCGGGGAGCTGTTTTTT

CDR3 length: 15
J gene: TRBJ2-1
D gene: TRBD1
V gene: TRBV7-2
clone size: .
CDR3 protein: CASSLARTGFNEQFF
CDR3 DNA: TGTGCCAGCAGCTTAGCTAGGACAGGGTTTAATGAGCAGTTCTTC

CDR3 length: 15
J gene: TRBJ1-5
D gene: TRBD1
V gene: TRBV29-1
clone size: few
CDR3 protein: CSVGTGLGPNQPQHF
CDR3 DNA: TGCAGCGTCGGGACAGGGTTGGGGCCCAATCAGCCCCAGCATTTT

CDR3 length: 15
J gene: TRBJ2-1
D gene: .
V gene: TRBV5-1
clone size: .
CDR3 protein: CASRTSANTYNEQFF
CDR3 DNA: TGCGCCAGCAGGACTTCCGCTAACACCTACAATGAGCAGTTCTTC

CDR3 length: 15
J gene: TRBJ2-3
D gene: TRBD2
V gene: TRBV7-2
clone size: few
CDR3 protein: CASRLSSGSYDTQYF
CDR3 DNA: TGTGCCAGCAGACTATCTAGCGGGAGTTATGATACGCAGTATTTT

CDR3 length: 16
J gene: TRBJ2-1
D gene: TRBD1
V gene: TRBV5-1
clone size: .
CDR3 protein: CASSLEPRDRANEQFF
CDR3 DNA: TGCGCCAGCAGCTTGGAGCCTCGGGACAGGGCCAATGAGCAGTTCTTC

CDR3 length: 16
J gene: TRBJ2-7
D gene: TRBD2
V gene: TRBV4-3
clone size: .
CDR3 protein: CASSQEIAGVSYEQYF
CDR3 DNA: TGCGCCAGCAGCCAAGAGATAGCGGGGGTATCATACGAGCAGTACTTC

CDR3 length: 19
J gene: TRBJ2-7
D gene: TRBD2
V gene: TRBV11-2
clone size: few
CDR3 protein: CASSAGTSGRGAVHYEQYF
CDR3 DNA: TGTGCCAGCAGCGCCGGGACTAGCGGGAGGGGAGCCGTTCACTACGAGCAGTACTTC

CDR3 length: 13
J gene: TRBJ2-1
D gene: .
V gene: TRBV7-9
clone size: .
CDR3 protein: CASSDWENNEQFF
CDR3 DNA: TGTGCCAGCAGCGACTGGGAGAACAATGAGCAGTTCTTC

CDR3 length: 18
J gene: TRBJ2-1
D gene: .
V gene: TRBV3-1
clone size: .
CDR3 protein: CASSQDVGHSAGYNEQFF
CDR3 DNA: TGTGCCAGCAGCCAAGATGTGGGCCACAGCGCGGGATACAATGAGCAGTTCTTC

CDR3 length: 14
J gene: TRBJ2-5
D gene: .
V gene: TRBV5-1
clone size: .
CDR3 protein: CASSSEGLKETQYF
CDR3 DNA: TGCGCCAGCAGCTCCGAGGGCCTAAAAGAGACCCAGTACTTC

CDR3 length: 16
J gene: TRBJ2-7
D gene: .
V gene: TRBV6-2/TRBV6-3
clone size: many
CDR3 protein: CASRESLDGFSYEQYF
CDR3 DNA: TGTGCCAGCAGGGAAAGTTTGGACGGGTTCTCCTACGAGCAGTACTTC

CDR3 length: 11
J gene: TRBJ1-1
D gene: TRBD1
V gene: TRBV28
clone size: few
CDR3 protein: CASRLQGQAFF
CDR3 DNA: TGTGCCAGCAGATTACAGGGGCAAGCTTTCTTT